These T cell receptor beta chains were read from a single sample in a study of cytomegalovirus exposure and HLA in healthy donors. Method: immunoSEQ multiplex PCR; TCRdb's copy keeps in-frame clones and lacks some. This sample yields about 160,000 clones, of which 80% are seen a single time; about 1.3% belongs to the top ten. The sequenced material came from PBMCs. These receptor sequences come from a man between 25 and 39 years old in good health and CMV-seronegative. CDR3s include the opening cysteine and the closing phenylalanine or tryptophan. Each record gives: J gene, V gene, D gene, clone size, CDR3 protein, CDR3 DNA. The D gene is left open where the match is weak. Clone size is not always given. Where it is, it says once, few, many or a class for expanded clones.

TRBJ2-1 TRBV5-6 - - CASSYTQGARYNEQFF TGTGCCAGCAGCTACACTCAAGGAGCGCGGTACAATGAGCAGTTCTTC
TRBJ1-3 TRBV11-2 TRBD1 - CASSLDRRNTIYF TGTGCCAGCAGCTTGGACAGGCGAAACACCATATATTTT
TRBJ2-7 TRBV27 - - CASSLRRYGSYEQYF TGTGCCAGCAGTTTAAGGAGATATGGCTCCTACGAGCAGTACTTC
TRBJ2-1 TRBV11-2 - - CASRLISDEQFF TGTGCCAGCAGACTCATCAGCGATGAGCAGTTCTTC
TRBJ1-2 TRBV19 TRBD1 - CASSISGQERGYTF TGTGCCAGTAGTATATCGGGACAGGAGCGGGGCTACACCTTC
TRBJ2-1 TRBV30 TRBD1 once CAWSVTGATMSSYNEQFF TGTGCCTGGAGTGTCACAGGGGCGACTATGTCATCCTACAATGAGCAGTTCTTC
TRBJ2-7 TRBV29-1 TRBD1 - CSYARDRDYEQYF TGCAGCTATGCACGGGACAGGGACTACGAGCAGTACTTC
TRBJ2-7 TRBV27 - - CASGPPGAFREQYF TGTGCCAGCGGACCCCCGGGAGCCTTTCGGGAGCAGTACTTC
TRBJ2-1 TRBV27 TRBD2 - CASSLETSSDEQFF TGTGCCAGCAGTTTAGAGACTAGCTCGGATGAGCAGTTCTTC
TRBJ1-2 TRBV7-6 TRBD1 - CASSWGQGQGGYTF TGTGCCAGCAGCTGGGGACAGGGGCAAGGGGGCTACACCTTC
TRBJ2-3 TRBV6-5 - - CASSYSRAFTDTQYF TGTGCCAGCAGTTACTCGCGTGCTTTCACAGATACGCAGTATTTT
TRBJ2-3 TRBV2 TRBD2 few CASSQTSGATTDTQYF TGTGCCAGCAGCCAGACTAGCGGGGCCACCACAGATACGCAGTATTTT
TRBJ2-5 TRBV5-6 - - CASSLDGGQGETQYF TGTGCCAGCAGCTTGGACGGTGGTCAGGGTGAGACCCAGTACTTC
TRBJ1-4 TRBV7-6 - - CASSLAGGGSEKLFF TGTGCCAGCAGCTTAGCAGGGGGGGGGTCTGAAAAACTGTTTTTT